One and the same sample provided the 10 T cell receptor beta chains below, sequenced in a study of T cell responses to AZD1222 COVID-19 vaccine. The data were produced by immunoSEQ multiplex PCR, yet TCRdb's version contains in-frame clones alone and is incomplete. The data contain 100,000 to 120,000 clones, 70% to 90% of them singletons. The material was peripheral blood, obtained 28 days after the second AZD1222 dose. The receptors originated from an adult who received the AZD1222 COVID-19 vaccine.

The chain employs TRBV6-5 and TRBJ1-3; weak D call: TRBD1 (5 bases). In germline, CDR1 is MNHEY, CDR2 SVGAGI. The CDR3 is 15 amino acids. Trimming stripped 0 bases from V and 2 bases from J, with 8 bases between. The CDR3 loop is CASSYSSRAGNTIYF. Here the CDR3 DNA reads TGTGCCAGCAGTTACTCATCCAGGGCTGGAAACACCATATATTTT.

The chain employs TRBV5-5 and TRBJ2-3; D gene uncertain. V lost 1 base and J lost 0, with 6 bases in between. Looked up from germline, CDR1 is SGHKS and CDR2 is YYEKEE (reference sequence). This CDR3 comprises 14 residues. The CDR3 reads CASSLYRSTDTQYF. The DNA for the CDR3 is TGTGCCAGCAGCTTGTACAGAAGCACAGATACGCAGTATTTT.

CDR3 coding DNA: TGTGCCACCAGCAGTGGAGGGGGCAATCAGCCCCAGCATTTT. The encoded protein is CATSSGGGNQPQHF. The gene calls are TRBV15 and TRBJ1-5; the D gene is possibly TRBD1 (5 bases). The germline gives CDR1 LNHNV, CDR2 YYDKDF (reference sequence). The CDR3 extends over 14 amino acids. Trimming shortened V by 3 bases and J by 2 bases, and 8 bases separated the two germline ends. The variable domain in full, completed from reference TRBV15 and TRBJ1-5, reads DAMVIQNPRYQVTQFGKPVTLSCSQTLNHNVMYWYQQKSSQAPKLLFHYYDKDFNNEADTPDNFQSRRPNTSFCFLDIRSPGLGDTAMYLCATSSGGGNQPQHFGDGTRLSIL.

Only one count was recorded for this clone. The chain joins TRBV6-5 to TRBJ1-1; D is unclear. The V end was cut by 6 bases, the J end by 1 base, with 9 bases between. The germline CDR1 and CDR2 sequences are MNHEY and SVGAGI. The CDR3 consists of 13 residues. DNA for the CDR3: TGTGCCAGCAGGATCAGCGAGAACACTGAAGCTTTCTTT. It translates to CASRISENTEAFF.

DNA of the CDR3: TGCGCCAGCAGTCAATCGGGGGGACAGGGTCGCAATCAGCCCCAGCATTTT. Its translation: CASSQSGGQGRNQPQHF. J is TRBJ1-5 and V is TRBV23-1, with TRBD1 identical over 9 bases. TRBV23-1 is recorded as an ORF, its role being uncertain. The trim removed 0 bases at V and 2 bases at J, leaving 5 bases unmatched. There are 17 residues in the CDR3.

This chain joins TRBV6-1 and TRBJ1-1; D is ambiguous. The V end was cut by 2 bases, the J end by 1 base, with 8 bases between. CDR1 is MNHNS and CDR2 is SASEGT in the germline V gene. This CDR3 contains 14 residues. CDR3 bases: TGTGCCAGCAGTGAATGGGGAGGGAACACTGAAGCTTTCTTT. Translation: CASSEWGGNTEAFF.

This chain connects TRBV6-5 to TRBJ2-5; 8 bases map to TRBD1. This CDR3 is 14 amino acids long. In germline, CDR1 is MNHEY, CDR2 SVGAGI. The trim removed 5 bases at V and 5 bases at J, leaving 7 bases unmatched. This CDR3 reads CASSRMTGEETQYF. DNA of the CDR3: TGTGCCAGCAGTAGGATGACAGGGGAGGAGACCCAGTACTTC.

The sample holds many counts of this clone. The chain joins TRBV5-8 to TRBJ1-2; no firm D call. The CDR3 is 14 residues long. V was shortened by 1 base and J by 8 bases, with 15 bases between the two germline ends. Per the germline V gene, CDR1 is SGHTS and CDR2 is YDEGEE. The CDR3 loop is CASSLKIGVGGYTF. Written as DNA, the CDR3 is TGTGCCAGCAGCTTGAAAATCGGCGTAGGGGGCTACACCTTC. The full variable domain, rest sourced from reference TRBV5-8 and TRBJ1-2, is EAGVTQSPTHLIKTRGQQATLRCSPISGHTSVYWYQQALGLGLQFLLWYDEGEERNRGNFPPRFSGRQFPNYSSELNVNALELEDSALYLCASSLKIGVGGYTFGSGTRLTVV.

This chain uses TRBV29-1 with TRBJ2-7; perhaps TRBD2 as D (6 bases). Germline CDR1 reads SQVTM; CDR2 reads ANQGSEA. Trimming removed 7 bases from V and 6 bases from J, with 13 bases in between. The CDR3 covers 11 residues. The CDR3 nucleotides are TGCAGCGGTGGGGGGAAGGGCGAGCAGTACTTC. It is translated as CSGGGKGEQYF.

This clone was observed a handful of times. This rearrangement joins TRBV11-3 to TRBJ2-1, with TRBD2 identical over 7 bases. The V segment lost 3 bases and the J segment 11 bases; nucleotides outside the gene matches: 13. Germline values: CDR1 SGHNT, CDR2 YENEEA. The CDR3 spans 15 residues. This CDR3 reads CASSLGVRGGGKQFF. CDR3 nucleotides: TGTGCCAGCAGCTTGGGGGTCCGCGGCGGGGGAAAGCAGTTCTTC.